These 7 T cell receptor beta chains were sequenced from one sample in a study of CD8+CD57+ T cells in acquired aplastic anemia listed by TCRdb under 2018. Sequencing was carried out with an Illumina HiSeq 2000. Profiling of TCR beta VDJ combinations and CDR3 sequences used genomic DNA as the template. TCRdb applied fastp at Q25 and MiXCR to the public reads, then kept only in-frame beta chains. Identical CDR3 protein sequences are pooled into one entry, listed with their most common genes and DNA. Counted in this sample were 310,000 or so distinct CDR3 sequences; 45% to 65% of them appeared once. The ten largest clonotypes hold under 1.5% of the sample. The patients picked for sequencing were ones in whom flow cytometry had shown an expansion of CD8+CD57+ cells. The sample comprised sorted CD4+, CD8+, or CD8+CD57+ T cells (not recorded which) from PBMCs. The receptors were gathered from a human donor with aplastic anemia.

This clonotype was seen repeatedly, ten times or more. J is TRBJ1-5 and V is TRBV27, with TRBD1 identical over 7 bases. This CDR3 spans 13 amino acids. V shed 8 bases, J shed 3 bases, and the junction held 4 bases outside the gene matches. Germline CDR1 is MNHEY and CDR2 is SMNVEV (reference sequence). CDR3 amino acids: CASGGTVNQPQHF. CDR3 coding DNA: TGTGCCAGCGGCGGGACAGTCAATCAGCCCCAGCATTTT.

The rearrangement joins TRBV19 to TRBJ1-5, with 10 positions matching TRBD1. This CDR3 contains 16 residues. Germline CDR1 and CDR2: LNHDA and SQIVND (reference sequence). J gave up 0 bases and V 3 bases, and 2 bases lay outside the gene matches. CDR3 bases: TGTGCCAGTAGTATTGGGACAGGGGCTAGCAATCAGCCCCAGCATTTT. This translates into CASSIGTGASNQPQHF.

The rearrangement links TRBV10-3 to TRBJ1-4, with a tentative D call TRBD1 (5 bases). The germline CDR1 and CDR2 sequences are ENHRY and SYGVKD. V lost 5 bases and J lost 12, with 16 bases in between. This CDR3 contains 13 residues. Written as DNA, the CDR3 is TGTGCCATCAGTCCGGGCCCCGGGGCGGAACTGTTTTTT. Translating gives CAISPGPGAELFF.

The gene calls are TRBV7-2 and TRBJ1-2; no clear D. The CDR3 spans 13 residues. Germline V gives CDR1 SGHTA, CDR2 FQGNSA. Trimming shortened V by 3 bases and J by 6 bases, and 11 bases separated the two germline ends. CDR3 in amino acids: CASSFWAEDGYTF. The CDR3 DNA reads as TGTGCCAGCAGCTTTTGGGCTGAGGATGGCTACACCTTC.

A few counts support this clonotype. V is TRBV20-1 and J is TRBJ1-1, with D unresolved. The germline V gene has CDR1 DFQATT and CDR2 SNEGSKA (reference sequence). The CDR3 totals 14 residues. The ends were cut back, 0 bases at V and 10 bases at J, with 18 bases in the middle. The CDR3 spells CSARDPKETSGAFF. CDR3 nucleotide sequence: TGCAGTGCTAGAGATCCGAAGGAAACCAGTGGAGCTTTCTTT.

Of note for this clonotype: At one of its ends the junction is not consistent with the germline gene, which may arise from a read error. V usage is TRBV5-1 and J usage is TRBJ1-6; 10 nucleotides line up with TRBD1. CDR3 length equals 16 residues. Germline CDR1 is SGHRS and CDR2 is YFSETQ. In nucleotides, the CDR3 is TGTGCCAGCAGTTCCGGAGGGACAGGGGAGAATTCACCCCTCCACTTT. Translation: CASSSGGTGENSPLHF. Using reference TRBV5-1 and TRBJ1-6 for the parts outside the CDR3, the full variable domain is KAGVTQTPRYLIKTRGQQVTLSCSPISGHRSVSWYQQTPGQGLQFLFEYFSETQRNKGNFPGRFSGRQFSNSRSEMNVSTLELGDSALYLCASSSGGTGENSPLHFGNGTRLTVT.

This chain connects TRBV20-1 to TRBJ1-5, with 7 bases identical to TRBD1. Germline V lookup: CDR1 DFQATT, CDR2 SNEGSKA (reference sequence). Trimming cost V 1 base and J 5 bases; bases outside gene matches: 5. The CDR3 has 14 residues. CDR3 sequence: CSARVGTDYQPQHF. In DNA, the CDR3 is TGCAGTGCTAGAGTGGGGACAGACTATCAGCCCCAGCATTTT.